Listed here is a single TCR beta chain. This clonotype came up a few times. No antigen is known for it. Per-base quality was not reported, and no clone a single base away is much larger than it. The CDR3 has 16 amino acids, counting the end cysteine and phenylalanine. The entry retains the CDR3 DNA only, 48 bases that are in frame from base 1. At the junction V is shortened by 0 bases and J by 10 bases, with 16 bases in between. Sequences MGHRA (CDR1) and YSYEKL (CDR2) are obtained from the germline V gene. The entry originates in a study of response to subunit inactivated influenza vaccine (dated by TCRdb to 2016 to 2019). The study in broad terms: To follow how T cells responded to a trivalent subunit inactivated influenza vaccine, the researchers relied on deep quantitative profiling of the T cell receptor repertoire.

Library generation was performed with RT-PCR. TCRdb names Illumina HiSeq 2500 as the instrument used. TCRdb itself trimmed the public reads at Q25 with fastp, ran MiXCR and retained productive beta chains. Under each unique CDR3 protein, matching rows form one entry showing the most common genes and DNA. The sample yields some 570,000 distinct CDR3 sequences; over 9% were counted once. The top ten constitute 9.5% to 12% of the sample. Results and caveats for the whole study, not just this receptor: It was suggested by the authors that each seasonal influenza vaccination may recruit only a limited number of new T cells.

The same specimen was also included in a second study, on T cells expressing NK-cell markers. According to the second study: 5'RACE template switching, by which a universal primer site and unique molecular identifiers were added, was used to make TCR beta cDNA libraries. Three sorted T-cell subsets (CD3+CD56+NKG2C+, CD3+CD56+NKG2C- and CD3+CD56-NKG2C+) from fewer than 10 donors had their TCR beta-chain repertoires profiled. Among the eight sequenced donors, only one was HCMV-seronegative, while the other seven were HCMV-seropositive. To restrict sorting to alphabetaTCR-expressing T cells, an anti-gammadeltaTCR antibody was added in several experiments. In several donors, the dominant CD3+CD56+NKG2C+ clonotypes were found to rank among the top 10 CD8+ clonotypes and to make up about 1.0-7.5% of CD8+ T cells. Those dominant clonotypes were again the most abundant among CD3+CD56-NKG2C+ cells in a few donors, at about 25-65%. It remained unclear whether the expanded NKG2C-expressing T cell clones were specific for HCMV antigens. The eight sequenced donors were randomly selected healthy volunteers, three men and five women. A commercial ELISA kit detecting HCMV-specific IgG in serum was used to determine HCMV serostatus. Peripheral blood mononuclear cells were isolated from blood by Ficoll density gradient centrifugation. For about 6 donors, bulk peripheral blood T-cell repertoires were additionally sequenced from unsorted PBMC. Synthesis of cDNA was primed from the TCR beta constant segment and was followed by two consecutive PCR amplification steps. The libraries were sequenced on Illumina HiSeq 2000/2500, MiSeq or NextSeq, producing 2 x 150 bp reads. MIGEC was used to demultiplex reads and group the reads by UMI, and MiTCR was used to assemble and quantify clonotypes. To remove erroneous sequences, TCR cDNA sequences were retained only when supported by two or more reads. The tcR package was used for downstream repertoire analysis, and clonotypes were matched between fractions using CDR3 nucleotide sequence together with V segment. VDJmatch was used to annotate antigen specificity against VDJdb, with one amino acid substitution in CDR3 permitted.

In this chain, TRBV4-1 is recombined with TRBJ1-6, with no D gene named confidently. This TCR was sampled from a man aged 45 to 65 who received an inactivated influenza vaccine. Donor details come from another sample of the same person, matched by shared clones. The sequencing used PBMCs from blood, collected on the day of vaccination. The CDR3 has the sequence CASSQEGRDVRSPLHF. The DNA sequence is TGCGCCAGCAGCCAAGAAGGTCGGGATGTAAGATCACCCCTCCACTTT.